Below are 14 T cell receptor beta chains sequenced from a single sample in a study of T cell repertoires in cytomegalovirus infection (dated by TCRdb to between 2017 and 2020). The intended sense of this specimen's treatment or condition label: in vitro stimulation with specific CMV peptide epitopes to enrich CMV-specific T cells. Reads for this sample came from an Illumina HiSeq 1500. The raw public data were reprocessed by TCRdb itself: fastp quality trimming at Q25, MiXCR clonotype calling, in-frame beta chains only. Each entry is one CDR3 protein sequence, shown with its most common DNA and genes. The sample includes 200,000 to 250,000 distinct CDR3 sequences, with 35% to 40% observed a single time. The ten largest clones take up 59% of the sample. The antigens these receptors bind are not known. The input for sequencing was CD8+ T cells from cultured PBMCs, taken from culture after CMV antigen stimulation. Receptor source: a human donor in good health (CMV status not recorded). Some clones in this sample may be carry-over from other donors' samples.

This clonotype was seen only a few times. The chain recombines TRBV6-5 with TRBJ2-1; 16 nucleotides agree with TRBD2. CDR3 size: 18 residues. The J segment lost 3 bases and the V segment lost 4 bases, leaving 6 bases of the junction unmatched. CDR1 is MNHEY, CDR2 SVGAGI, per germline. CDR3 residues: CASSSGTSGRAFYNEQFF. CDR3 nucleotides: TGTGCCAGCAGTTCCGGGACTAGCGGGAGGGCCTTCTACAATGAGCAGTTCTTC.

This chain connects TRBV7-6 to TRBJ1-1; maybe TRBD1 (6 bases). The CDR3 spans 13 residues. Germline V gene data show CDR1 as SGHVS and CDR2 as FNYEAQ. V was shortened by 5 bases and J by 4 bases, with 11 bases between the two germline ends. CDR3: CASSRGQLTEAFF. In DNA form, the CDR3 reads TGTGCCAGCAGCCGAGGACAGCTCACTGAAGCTTTCTTT.

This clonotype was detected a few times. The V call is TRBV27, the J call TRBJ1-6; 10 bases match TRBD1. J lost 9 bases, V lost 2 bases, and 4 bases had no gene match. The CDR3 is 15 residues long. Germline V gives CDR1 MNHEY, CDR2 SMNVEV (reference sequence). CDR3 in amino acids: CASSLGQGVSSPLHF. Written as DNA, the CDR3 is TGTGCCAGCAGTTTAGGACAGGGGGTATCTTCACCCCTCCACTTT.

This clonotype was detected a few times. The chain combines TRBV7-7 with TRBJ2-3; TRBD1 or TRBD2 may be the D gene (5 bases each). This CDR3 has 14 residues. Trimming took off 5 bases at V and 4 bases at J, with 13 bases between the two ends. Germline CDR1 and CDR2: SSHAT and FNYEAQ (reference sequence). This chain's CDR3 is CASSGGSSPDTQYF. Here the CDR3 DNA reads TGTGCCAGCAGCGGGGGATCGAGCCCAGATACGCAGTATTTT.

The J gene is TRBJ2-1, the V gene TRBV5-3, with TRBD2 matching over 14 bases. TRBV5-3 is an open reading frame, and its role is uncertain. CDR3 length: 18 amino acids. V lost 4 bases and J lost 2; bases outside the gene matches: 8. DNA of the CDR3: TGTGCCAGAAGCAAGGGACTAGCGGGAGTAGTGACCTACAATGAGCAGTTCTTC. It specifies CARSKGLAGVVTYNEQFF.

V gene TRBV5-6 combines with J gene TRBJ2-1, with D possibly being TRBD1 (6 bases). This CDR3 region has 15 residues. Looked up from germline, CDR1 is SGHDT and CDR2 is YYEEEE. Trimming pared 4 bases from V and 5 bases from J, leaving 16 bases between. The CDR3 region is CASSTGTSHHNEQFF. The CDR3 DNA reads TGTGCCAGCAGCACCGGGACATCTCACCACAATGAGCAGTTCTTC.

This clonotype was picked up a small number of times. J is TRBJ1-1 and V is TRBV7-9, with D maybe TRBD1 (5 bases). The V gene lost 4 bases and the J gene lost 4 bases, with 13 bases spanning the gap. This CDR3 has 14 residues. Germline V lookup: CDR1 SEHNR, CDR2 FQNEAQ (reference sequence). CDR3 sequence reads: CASSSESRATEAFF. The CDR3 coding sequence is TGTGCCAGCAGCTCGGAGAGCAGGGCCACTGAAGCTTTCTTT.

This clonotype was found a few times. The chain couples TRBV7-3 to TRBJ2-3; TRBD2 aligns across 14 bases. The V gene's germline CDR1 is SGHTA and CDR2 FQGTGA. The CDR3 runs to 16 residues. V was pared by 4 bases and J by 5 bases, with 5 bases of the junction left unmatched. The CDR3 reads CASSYGTSGGGDTQYF. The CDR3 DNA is TGTGCCAGCAGCTACGGGACTAGCGGGGGTGGAGATACGCAGTATTTT.

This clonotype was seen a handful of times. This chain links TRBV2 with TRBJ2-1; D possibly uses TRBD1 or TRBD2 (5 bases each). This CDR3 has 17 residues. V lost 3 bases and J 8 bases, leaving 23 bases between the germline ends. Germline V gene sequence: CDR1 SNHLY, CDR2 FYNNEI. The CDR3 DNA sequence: TGTGCCAGCAGTGATAAGGGACCCAATACCTCAATCCATGAGCAGTTCTTC. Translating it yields CASSDKGPNTSIHEQFF.

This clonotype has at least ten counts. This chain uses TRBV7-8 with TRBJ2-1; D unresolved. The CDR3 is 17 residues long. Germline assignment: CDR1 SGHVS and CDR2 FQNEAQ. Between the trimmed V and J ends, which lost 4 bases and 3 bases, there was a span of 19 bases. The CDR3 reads CASSSAVTYLNYNEQFF. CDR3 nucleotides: TGTGCCAGCAGCTCGGCCGTGACGTATTTGAACTACAATGAGCAGTTCTTC.

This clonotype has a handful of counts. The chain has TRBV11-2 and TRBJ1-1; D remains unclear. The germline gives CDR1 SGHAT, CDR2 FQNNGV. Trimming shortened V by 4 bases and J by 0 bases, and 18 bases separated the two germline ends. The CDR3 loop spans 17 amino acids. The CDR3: CASSSEAARTMNTEAFF. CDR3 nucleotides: TGTGCCAGCAGCTCTGAGGCGGCTAGAACCATGAACACTGAAGCTTTCTTT. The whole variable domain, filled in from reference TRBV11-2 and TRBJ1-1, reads EAGVAQSPRYKIIEKRQSVAFWCNPISGHATLYWYQQILGQGPKLLIQFQNNGVVDDSQLPKDRFSAERLKGVDSTLKIQPAKLEDSAVYLCASSSEAARTMNTEAFFGQGTRLTVV.

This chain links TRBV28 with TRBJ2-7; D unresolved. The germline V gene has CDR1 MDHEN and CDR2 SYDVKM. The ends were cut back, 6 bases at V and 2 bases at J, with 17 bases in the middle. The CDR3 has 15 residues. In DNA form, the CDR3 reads TGTGCCAGCAGCGACATCTTAGACTTACCCTACGAGCAGTACTTC. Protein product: CASSDILDLPYEQYF.

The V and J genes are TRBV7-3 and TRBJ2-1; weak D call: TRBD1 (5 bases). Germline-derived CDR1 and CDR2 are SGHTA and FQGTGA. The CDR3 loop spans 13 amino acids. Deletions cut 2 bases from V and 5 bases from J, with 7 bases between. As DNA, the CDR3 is TGTGCCAGCAGCTTAGTAGGGGACAATGAGCAGTTCTTC. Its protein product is CASSLVGDNEQFF.

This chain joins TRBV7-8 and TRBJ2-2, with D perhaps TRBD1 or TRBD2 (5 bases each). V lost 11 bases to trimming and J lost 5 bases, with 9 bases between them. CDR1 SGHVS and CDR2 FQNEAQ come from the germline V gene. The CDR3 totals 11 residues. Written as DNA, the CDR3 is TGTGCCTCGTGGGGGACCGGGGAGCTGTTTTTT. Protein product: CASWGTGELFF.